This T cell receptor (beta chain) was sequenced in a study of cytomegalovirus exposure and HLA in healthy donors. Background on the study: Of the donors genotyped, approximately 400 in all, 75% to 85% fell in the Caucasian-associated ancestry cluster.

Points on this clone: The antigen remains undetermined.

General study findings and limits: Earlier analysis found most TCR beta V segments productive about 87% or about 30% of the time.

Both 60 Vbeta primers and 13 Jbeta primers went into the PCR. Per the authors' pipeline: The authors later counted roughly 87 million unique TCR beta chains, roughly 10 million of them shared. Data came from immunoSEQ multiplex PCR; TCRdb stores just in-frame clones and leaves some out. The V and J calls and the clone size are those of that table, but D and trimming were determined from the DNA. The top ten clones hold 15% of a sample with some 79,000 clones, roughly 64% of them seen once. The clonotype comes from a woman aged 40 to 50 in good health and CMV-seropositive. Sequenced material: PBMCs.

The CDR3, as DNA: TGTGCCAGCAGTGATGTAGTCCGGGAGACTGAAGCTTTCTTT. Its protein is CASSDVVRETEAFF. V gene TRBV2 combines with J gene TRBJ1-1; D is unresolved. This CDR3 region has 14 residues. CDR1 and CDR2 (germline): SNHLY, FYNNEI. Trimming shortened V by 3 bases and J by 5 bases, and 13 bases separated the two germline ends.